The 5 T cell receptor beta chains given below trace back to one sample, sequenced in a study of shared clonotypes between healthy human individuals. Generated by immunoSEQ multiplex PCR, the TCRdb table keeps only in-frame clones and is missing some. The sample has more than 400,000 clones, 78% seen once. The sequenced material came from PBMCs. Receptors were obtained from a woman between 35 and 50 years old in good health. Some clones in this sample may be carry-over from other donors' samples.

As concerns this clone: This sequence is one base from a far larger clone and is likely a read error. The V call is TRBV30, the J call TRBJ2-7; D is unresolved. This CDR3 region has 12 residues. Looked up from germline, CDR1 is GTSNPN and CDR2 is SVGIG (reference sequence). The CDR3 DNA sequence: TGTGGCTGGGGTCGACACCTCTACGAGCAGTACTTC. It encodes CGWGRHLYEQYF.

The chain combines TRBV18 with TRBJ1-2; 8 bases match TRBD1. Germline V CDR1 and CDR2: KGHSH, LQKENI. The CDR3 is made up of 14 amino acids. V lost 5 bases, J lost 8 bases, and 10 bases stayed unmatched. The CDR3 region is CASSTSGGEWGYTF. CDR3 DNA sequence: TGTGCCAGCTCAACGTCAGGGGGCGAATGGGGCTACACCTTC.

This clone has a handful of counts. This likely traces to a read error, being one base from a far larger clone. The rearrangement joins TRBV4-1 to TRBJ2-7; possibly TRBD1 for D (6 bases). The CDR3 has 13 amino acids. Trimming shortened V by 6 bases and J by 6 bases, and 15 bases separated the two germline ends. The germline V gene encodes CDR1 MGHRA and CDR2 YSYEKL. The CDR3 DNA reads TGCGCCAGCAGAAGGGACATCAATTCCGAGCAGTACTTC. As protein: CASRRDINSEQYF.

This clone was seen a few times. The rearrangement joins TRBV4-1 to TRBJ2-3; 7 bases fit TRBD2. Germline assignment: CDR1 MGHRA and CDR2 YSYEKL. The V gene end was trimmed by 0 bases and the J gene end by 4 bases; junction bases not matched to a gene: 7. The CDR3 covers 16 residues. The chain's CDR3 is CASSQEAGGLADTQYF. The CDR3 nucleotides are TGCGCCAGCAGCCAAGAAGCCGGGGGGTTGGCAGATACGCAGTATTTT.

The chain is built from TRBV7-3 and TRBJ1-1; 8 nucleotides line up with TRBD1. The V segment lost 4 bases and the J segment 1 base; nucleotides outside the gene matches: 5. This CDR3 spans 15 amino acids. Germline assignment: CDR1 SGHTA and CDR2 FQGTGA. CDR3 in DNA: TGTGCCAGCAGCTCTCCCGGACAGGGGAACACTGAAGCTTTCTTT. Its protein product is CASSSPGQGNTEAFF.